Listed here is a single T cell receptor beta chain. The germline gives CDR1 SGHDN, CDR2 FVKESK. The CDR3 has 15 residues. V shed 4 bases, J shed 8 bases, and the junction held 12 bases outside the gene matches. This specimen comes from a study of T cell changes during pregnancy in multiple sclerosis. The table came from immunoSEQ multiplex PCR; TCRdb's copy has only in-frame clones and leaves some out. The sample has roughly 38,000 clones, roughly 88% seen once. Sequencing used CD4+ T cells from peripheral blood mononuclear cells, obtained before pregnancy. The chain joins TRBV14 to TRBJ1-2, with 8 bases fitting TRBD1. The receptor's source is a female donor with multiple sclerosis, enrolled in a pregnancy study. This CDR3 reads CASSLSSQGEKGYTF. DNA of the CDR3: TGTGCCAGCAGCCTCTCATCACAGGGGGAGAAAGGCTACACCTTC.